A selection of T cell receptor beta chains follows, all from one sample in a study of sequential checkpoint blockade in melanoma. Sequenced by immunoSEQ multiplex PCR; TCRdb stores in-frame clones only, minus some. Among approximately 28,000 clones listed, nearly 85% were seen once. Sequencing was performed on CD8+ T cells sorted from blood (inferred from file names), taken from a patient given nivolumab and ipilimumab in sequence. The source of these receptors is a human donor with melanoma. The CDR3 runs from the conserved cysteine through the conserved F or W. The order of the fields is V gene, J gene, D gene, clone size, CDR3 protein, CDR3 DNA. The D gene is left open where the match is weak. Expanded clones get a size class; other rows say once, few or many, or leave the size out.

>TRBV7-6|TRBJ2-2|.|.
CASHGGGQNTGELFF
TGTGCCAGCCATGGGGGGGGGCAGAACACCGGGGAGCTGTTTTTT
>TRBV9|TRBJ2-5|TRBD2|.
CASRPGTSGGQETQYF
TGTGCCAGCAGACCCGGGACTAGCGGGGGCCAAGAGACCCAGTACTTC
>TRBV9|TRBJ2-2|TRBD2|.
CASSPGLAGRNTGELFF
TGTGCCAGCAGCCCTGGACTAGCGGGCAGGAACACCGGGGAGCTGTTTTTT
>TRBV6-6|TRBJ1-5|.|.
CASSYSHDSNQPQHF
TGTGCCAGCAGTTACAGCCACGATAGCAATCAGCCCCAGCATTTT
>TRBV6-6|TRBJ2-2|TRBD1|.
CASDPHRGHNTGELFF
TGTGCCAGCGATCCTCATAGGGGGCACAACACCGGGGAGCTGTTTTTT
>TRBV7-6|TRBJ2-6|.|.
CASSLGAGANVLTF
TGTGCCAGCAGCTTAGGGGCAGGGGCCAACGTCCTGACTTTC
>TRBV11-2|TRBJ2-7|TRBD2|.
CASSLDGGGGYEQYF
TGTGCCAGCAGCTTAGATGGGGGGGGAGGCTACGAGCAGTACTTC
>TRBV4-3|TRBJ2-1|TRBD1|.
CASSPRNRGTPYNEQFF
TGCGCCAGCAGCCCTAGAAACAGGGGGACCCCTTACAATGAGCAGTTCTTC
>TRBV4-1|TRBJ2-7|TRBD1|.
CARSGQGHEQYF
TGCGCCAGATCGGGACAGGGGCACGAGCAGTACTTC
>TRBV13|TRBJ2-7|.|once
CASRAGLSYEQYF
TGTGCCAGCAGGGCGGGACTCTCCTACGAGCAGTACTTC
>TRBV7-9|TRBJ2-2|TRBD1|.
CASGRQGVDTGELFF
TGTGCCAGCGGTCGACAGGGGGTGGACACCGGGGAGCTGTTTTTT
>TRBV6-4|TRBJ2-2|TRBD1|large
CASGRTGGYTGELFF
TGTGCCAGCGGACGGACAGGGGGTTACACCGGGGAGCTGTTTTTT
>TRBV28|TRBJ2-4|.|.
CASSFQDSKGWDIQYF
TGTGCCAGCAGTTTTCAAGACAGTAAAGGGTGGGACATTCAGTACTTC
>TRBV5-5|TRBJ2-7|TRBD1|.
CASSLTPGTGSYEQYF
TGTGCCAGCAGCTTGACCCCCGGGACAGGGTCCTACGAGCAGTACTTC
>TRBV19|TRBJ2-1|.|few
CASSIDSGQYNEQFF
TGTGCCAGTAGTATAGATTCTGGCCAATACAATGAGCAGTTCTTC
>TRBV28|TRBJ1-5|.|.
CASIGEGPQHF
TGTGCCAGCATTGGGGAGGGGCCCCAGCATTTT
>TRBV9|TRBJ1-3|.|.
CASSVGQGTGNTIYF
TGTGCCAGCAGCGTAGGGCAGGGGACTGGAAACACCATATATTTT
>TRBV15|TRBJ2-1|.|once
CATSAWGESNEQFF
TGTGCCACCAGCGCCTGGGGGGAAAGCAATGAGCAGTTCTTC
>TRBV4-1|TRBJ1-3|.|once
CASSSYPGGGAGNTIYF
TGCGCCAGCAGCTCCTACCCCGGTGGAGGGGCGGGAAACACCATATATTTT
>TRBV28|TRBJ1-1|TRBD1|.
CASSLDRAEEAFF
TGTGCCAGCAGTTTAGACAGGGCGGAGGAAGCTTTCTTT
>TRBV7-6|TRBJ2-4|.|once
CASSREAPPAKNIQYF
TGTGCCAGCAGCAGGGAGGCTCCTCCGGCCAAAAACATTCAGTACTTC
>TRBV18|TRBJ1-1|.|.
CASNGGGGEAFF
TGTGCCAGCAACGGGGGGGGTGGTGAAGCTTTCTTT
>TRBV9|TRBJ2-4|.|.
CASSVDPRDTKNIQYF
TGTGCCAGCAGCGTAGATCCACGGGACACCAAAAACATTCAGTACTTC
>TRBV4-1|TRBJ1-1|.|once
CASSLWGGNTEAFF
TGCGCCAGCAGCCTATGGGGGGGGAACACTGAAGCTTTCTTT
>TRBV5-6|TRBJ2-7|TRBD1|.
CASSAGQGFFVYEQYF
TGTGCCAGCAGCGCGGGACAGGGTTTTTTCGTCTACGAGCAGTACTTC
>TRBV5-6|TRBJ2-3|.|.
CASSFWLSTDTQYF
TGTGCCAGCAGCTTCTGGCTGAGCACAGATACGCAGTATTTT
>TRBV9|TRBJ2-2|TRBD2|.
CASSVGRLAVNTGELFF
TGTGCCAGCAGCGTAGGGCGCCTAGCGGTGAACACCGGGGAGCTGTTTTTT
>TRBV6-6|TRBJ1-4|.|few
CASSYAAPGGEKLFF
TGTGCCAGCAGTTACGCGGCCCCTGGAGGTGAAAAACTGTTTTTT
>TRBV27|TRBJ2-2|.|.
CASSFSYTGELFF
TGTGCCAGCAGTTTCTCCTACACCGGGGAGCTGTTTTTT
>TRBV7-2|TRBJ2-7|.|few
CASSFGLRGKSSSYEQYF
TGTGCCAGCAGCTTTGGCCTACGGGGAAAGAGCAGCTCCTACGAGCAGTACTTC
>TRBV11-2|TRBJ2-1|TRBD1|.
CASDEGTVSGNEQFF
TGTGCCAGCGACGAGGGGACAGTGTCGGGCAATGAGCAGTTCTTC
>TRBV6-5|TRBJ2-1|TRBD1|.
CASRTTGEYNEQFF
TGTGCCAGCAGAACGACAGGGGAATACAATGAGCAGTTCTTC
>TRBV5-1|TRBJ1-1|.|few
CASSLAQGSRNTEAFF
TGCGCCAGCAGCTTGGCCCAGGGTTCTCGGAACACTGAAGCTTTCTTT
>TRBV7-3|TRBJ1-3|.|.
CASSSPAHRVEENTIYF
TGTGCCAGCAGCTCCCCAGCCCACAGGGTAGAGGAAAACACCATATATTTT
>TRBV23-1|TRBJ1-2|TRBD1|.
CARLHGTGIYGYTF
TGCGCCAGGCTCCACGGGACAGGGATTTATGGCTACACCTTC
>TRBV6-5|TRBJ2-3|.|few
CASSPGPGWVDTQYF
TGTGCCAGCAGTCCCGGTCCCGGGTGGGTAGATACGCAGTATTTT
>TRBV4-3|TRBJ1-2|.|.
CASSQELSGINYGYTF
TGCGCCAGCAGCCAAGAGCTATCAGGGATTAACTATGGCTACACCTTC
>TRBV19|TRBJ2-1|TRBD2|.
CASSGLAGGAEQFF
TGTGCCAGTAGTGGGCTAGCGGGAGGGGCTGAGCAGTTCTTC
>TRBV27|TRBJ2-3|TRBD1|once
CASSLAGTVTDTQYF
TGTGCCAGCAGTTTGGCCGGGACAGTTACAGATACGCAGTATTTT
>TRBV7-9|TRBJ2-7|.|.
CASSSPLSSYEQYF
TGTGCCAGCAGCTCCCCACTGAGCTCCTACGAGCAGTACTTC
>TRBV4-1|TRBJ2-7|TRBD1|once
CASSQRTGPHYEQYF
TGCGCCAGCAGCCAAAGGACAGGGCCCCACTACGAGCAGTACTTC
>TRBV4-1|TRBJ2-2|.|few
CASRLTQRSSTGELFF
TGCGCCAGCAGATTAACGCAACGGAGCAGCACCGGGGAGCTGTTTTTT
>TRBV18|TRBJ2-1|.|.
CASSMSGGGSFSYNEQFF
TGTGCCAGCTCCATGTCTGGCGGGGGCTCTTTCTCCTACAATGAGCAGTTCTTC
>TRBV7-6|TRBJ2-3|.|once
CASSLVGGHTDTQYF
TGTGCCAGCAGCTTAGTGGGGGGGCACACAGATACGCAGTATTTT
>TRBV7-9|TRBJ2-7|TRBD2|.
CASSSRTGLMREQYF
TGTGCCAGCAGCTCGCGGACGGGACTAATGAGGGAGCAGTACTTC
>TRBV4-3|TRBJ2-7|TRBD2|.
CASSQEPAGDAYEQYF
TGCGCCAGCAGCCAAGAGCCAGCGGGAGACGCCTACGAGCAGTACTTC
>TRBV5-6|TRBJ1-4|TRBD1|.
CASSWGTAPGEKLFF
TGTGCCAGCAGCTGGGGGACAGCGCCGGGTGAAAAACTGTTTTTT
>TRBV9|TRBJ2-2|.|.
CASSVDSGYSGELFF
TGTGCCAGCAGCGTAGATTCAGGGTATTCCGGGGAGCTGTTTTTT
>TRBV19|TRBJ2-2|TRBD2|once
CASSMGTISNTGELFF
TGTGCCAGTAGTATGGGGACTATTTCGAACACCGGGGAGCTGTTTTTT
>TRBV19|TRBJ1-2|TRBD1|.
CASSIQGAYGYTF
TGTGCCAGTAGTATCCAGGGGGCCTATGGCTACACCTTC
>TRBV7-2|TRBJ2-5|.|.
CASSLRHRVETQYF
TGTGCCAGCAGCTTACGGCACCGGGTAGAGACCCAGTACTTC
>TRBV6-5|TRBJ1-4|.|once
CASKLDLDEKLFF
TGTGCCAGCAAGTTAGATCTGGATGAAAAACTGTTTTTT
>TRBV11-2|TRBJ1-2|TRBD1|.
CASSRPGQGLRGGYTF
TGTGCCAGCAGCCGGCCGGGACAGGGTTTAAGGGGAGGCTACACCTTC
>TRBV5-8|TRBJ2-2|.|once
CASSLFGTGELFF
TGTGCCAGCAGCTTATTCGGCACCGGGGAGCTGTTTTTT
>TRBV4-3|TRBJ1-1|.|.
CASSQDLSAEAFF
TGCGCCAGCAGCCAAGATCTCTCAGCTGAAGCTTTCTTT